Below, 10 T cell receptor beta chains from the same sample are listed, as sequenced in a study of metastatic and nonmetastatic thyroid tumors. Patients underwent thyroid surgery, and none had received any treatment before it. TCRdb re-called the PCR reads with MiXCR. The sample has approximately 26,000 clones; over 10% are singletons. The sequenced sample was blood. The receptor set was obtained from a female donor with papillary thyroid cancer or a benign thyroid nodule (not recorded which). Some clones in this sample may be carry-over from other donors' samples.

This clone is judged medium-sized (0.01 to 0.1%). The CDR3 here is CASSLSGTAGHEQYF. CDR3 nucleotides: TGCGCCAGCAGCTTGTCCGGGACAGCGGGCCACGAGCAGTACTTC. V is TRBV5-1 and J is TRBJ2-7; TRBD1 is a possible D gene (7 bases). CDR3 length: 15 residues. The germline V and J ends were trimmed by 1 base and 5 bases, with 16 bases remaining between them. CDR1 SGHRS and CDR2 YFSETQ come from the germline V gene.

Ten or more counts support this clone. This chain links TRBV29-1 with TRBJ2-7; D is perhaps TRBD1 (6 bases). Germline values: CDR1 SQVTM, CDR2 ANQGSEA. The CDR3 is 13 amino acids. Trimming cost V 4 bases and J 1 base, with 11 bases left between them. CDR3 residues: CSVAPGHSYEQYF. For the CDR3, the DNA is TGCAGCGTTGCCCCGGGACATTCCTACGAGCAGTACTTC.

With regard to this clone: Likely a read error: the CDR3 ends without its conserved phenylalanine or tryptophan. This chain connects TRBV5-1 to TRBJ1-6; the D is unclear. Germline CDR1 and CDR2: SGHRS and YFSETQ. This CDR3 spans 13 amino acids. This CDR3 is CGRSGVAYSPLHS. CDR3 DNA sequence: TGCGGCCGAAGCGGCGTAGCCTATTCACCCCTCCACTCT.

The chain links TRBV4-1 to TRBJ1-6; TRBD1 is a possible D gene (5 bases). Germline assignment: CDR1 MGHRA and CDR2 YSYEKL. The CDR3 runs 14 residues. With 0 bases removed from V and 10 bases from J, the gap between germline ends came to 10 bases. CDR3 nucleotide sequence: TGCGCCAGCAGCCAAGACAGGGAATGGTCACCCCTCCACTTT. This gives the protein CASSQDREWSPLHF.

Many counts were recorded for this clone. The chain links TRBV6-2 or TRBV6-3 to TRBJ1-5; D not certain. The germline V gene has CDR1 MNHEY and CDR2 SVGEGT. The CDR3 runs to 13 residues. Trimming took off 7 bases at V and 3 bases at J, with 10 bases between the two ends. CDR3 sequence: CASKSGLNQPQHF. The CDR3 nucleotides read TGTGCCAGCAAGTCAGGACTCAATCAGCCCCAGCATTTT.

This clone showed up many times. V is TRBV12-3 or TRBV12-4 and J is TRBJ2-2; possibly TRBD1 or TRBD2 for D (5 bases each). Trimming removed 3 bases at V and 7 bases at J, with 12 bases between. The CDR3 runs 14 residues. In DNA form, the CDR3 reads TGTGCCAGCAGTTTGGCAGGGACCATCGGGGAGCTGTTTTTT. It specifies CASSLAGTIGELFF.

In this sample, this clone turned up many times. The chain links TRBV7-2 to TRBJ2-3; D gene ambiguous. There are 12 residues in the CDR3. Trimming took 3 bases from V and 6 from J, leaving 7 bases between them. CDR1 SGHTA and CDR2 FQGNSA come from the germline V gene. The CDR3 loop reads CASSFSRDTQYF. In DNA form, the CDR3 reads TGTGCCAGCAGCTTCTCTCGGGATACGCAGTATTTT. Combining the CDR3 with reference TRBV7-2 and TRBJ2-3 gives the whole variable domain GAGVSQSPSNKVTEKGKDVELRCDPISGHTALYWYRQSLGQGLEFLIYFQGNSAPDKSGLPSDRFSAERTGGSVSTLTIQRTQQEDSAVYLCASSFSRDTQYFGPGTRLTVL.

There are many counts of this clone. The gene calls are TRBV10-3 and TRBJ2-3; weak D call: TRBD2 (5 bases). This CDR3 has 16 residues. V gave up 3 bases and J gave up 1 base, with 14 bases separating them. Germline values: CDR1 ENHRY, CDR2 SYGVKD. CDR3 bases: TGTGCCATCAGTGATCTATTAGAGGGCCGCACAGATACGCAGTATTTT. Protein: CAISDLLEGRTDTQYF.

This clone was counted many times. The V and J genes are TRBV6-6 and TRBJ2-2; 12 bases map to TRBD2. The trim removed 7 bases at V and 7 bases at J, leaving 19 bases unmatched. In germline, CDR1 is MNHNY, CDR2 SVGAGI (reference sequence). The CDR3 totals 19 residues. The CDR3 DNA is TGTGCCAGCATGTTCCTGGGACCTCTAGCGGGAGGGCCGGGCGGGGAGCTGTTTTTT. Translation: CASMFLGPLAGGPGGELFF.

This clone was observed at least ten times. The chain has TRBV10-3 and TRBJ2-5; TRBD2 agrees at 9 bases. The CDR3 length is 17 residues. V was pared by 0 bases and J by 3 bases, with 8 bases of the junction left unmatched. Germline V gives CDR1 ENHRY, CDR2 SYGVKD. CDR3 loop: CAISESSVAGGKETQYF. The CDR3 DNA is TGTGCCATCAGTGAGTCGTCGGTGGCGGGAGGGAAAGAGACCCAGTACTTC.